This T cell receptor beta chain appears in the sequencing data of a study of a mutant IDH1 vaccine in newly diagnosed glioma. Study in general: The treated population exhibited a male proportion of roughly 62%, a female proportion of roughly 40%, and a mean age of roughly 41 years. Receipt of radiotherapy, temozolomide, or both preceded the study, and most received both.

From germline, CDR1 is ENHRY and CDR2 SYGVKD. The V end lost 6 bases, the J end lost 3 bases, and 8 bases lay between the germline ends. CDR3 length: 12 residues. Time point here: baseline, week 1 (first vaccination visit). Treatment noted: pre-vaccination baseline after standard-of-care therapy. Clones were sequenced by immunoSEQ multiplex PCR, and TCRdb holds only the in-frame ones, with some missing. The sample consists of tens of thousands of clones, over 70% of them appearing once. V usage is TRBV10-3 and J usage is TRBJ1-1; a weak D match, TRBD1 (5 bases). Sequenced material: PBMCs, taken from a glioma patient treated with radiotherapy, temozolomide or both. The origin of this receptor is a man aged 35-49 years with glioma. Some clones in this sample may be carry-over from other donors' samples. The chain's CDR3 is CAISSTDTEAFF. The CDR3, as DNA: TGTGCCATCAGCTCGACAGACACTGAAGCTTTCTTT.